What follows are 26 T cell receptor beta chains derived from one specimen sequenced in a study of T cell changes during pregnancy in multiple sclerosis. TCRdb's table, derived via immunoSEQ multiplex PCR, lists solely in-frame clones and lacks some. The sample includes about 94,000 clones, 90% to 95% of them seen just once. This material consisted of peripheral blood, taken after pregnancy. Source of these receptors: a female donor with multiple sclerosis, enrolled in a pregnancy study.

This clone was counted a few times. For the CDR3, the DNA is TGCGCCAGCAGGGGACAGTTATCAACTAATGAAAAACTGTTTTTT. Its protein is CASRGQLSTNEKLFF. This chain links TRBV5-1 with TRBJ1-4, with 7 positions matching TRBD1. The trim removed 5 bases at V and 0 bases at J, leaving 4 bases unmatched. Germline V CDR1 and CDR2: SGHRS, YFSETQ. CDR3 size: 15 residues.

Comment on this clone: Other DNA sequences in the same sample also yield this CDR3. This sequence joins TRBV4-3 and TRBJ2-7, with 10 bases that match TRBD1. CDR1 and CDR2 (germline): LGHNA, YSLEER. Germline trimming cut 4 bases from V and 2 bases from J; bases unmatched to any gene: 2. The length of the CDR3 is 14 residues. The CDR3 bases are TGCGCCAGCAGCCCTGGGACAGGGGCCTACGAGCAGTACTTC. Protein: CASSPGTGAYEQYF.

This clone appeared a single time. This chain joins TRBV9 and TRBJ1-2; D is unresolved. This CDR3 is 16 amino acids long. Trimming removed 6 bases from V and 4 bases from J, with 22 bases in between. Germline CDR1 is SGDLS and CDR2 is YYNGEE. This CDR3 reads CASNPQVGTTGYGYTF. Written as DNA, the CDR3 is TGTGCCAGCAATCCACAAGTAGGCACCACGGGCTATGGCTACACCTTC.

The rearrangement joins TRBV4-1 to TRBJ2-7; TRBD2 agrees at 7 bases. With V trimmed by 2 bases and J by 3 bases, 1 base remained unmatched. The CDR3 runs to 13 residues. Germline V gives CDR1 MGHRA, CDR2 YSYEKL. CDR3 in amino acids: CASSQWEGYEQYF. The DNA of the CDR3 is TGCGCCAGCAGCCAATGGGAGGGCTACGAGCAGTACTTC.

This clone was seen a single time. V and J are TRBV27 and TRBJ2-6; a possible D gene is TRBD1 (6 bases). The ends were cut back, 5 bases at V and 1 base at J, with 9 bases in the middle. Looked up from germline, CDR1 is MNHEY and CDR2 is SMNVEV (reference sequence). The CDR3 is made up of 15 amino acids. The CDR3 region is CASSRQGSGANVLTF. CDR3 DNA: TGTGCCAGCAGTCGTCAGGGGTCTGGGGCCAACGTCCTGACTTTC. The full variable domain, in which reference TRBV27 and TRBJ2-6 provide the parts outside the CDR3, is EAQVTQNPRYLITVTGKKLTVTCSQNMNHEYMSWYRQDPGLGLRQIYYSMNVEVTDKGDVPEGYKVSRKEKRNFPLILESPSPNQTSLYFCASSRQGSGANVLTFGAGSRLTVL.

Written as DNA, the CDR3 is TGTGCCAGCAGTGAACTCTGGCAGAACACTGAAGCTTTCTTT. Protein product: CASSELWQNTEAFF. The genes are TRBV6-1 and TRBJ1-1, with unresolved D. Trimming left V 2 bases short and J 1 base short, with 8 bases between. Germline V lookup: CDR1 MNHNS, CDR2 SASEGT. The CDR3 runs 14 residues.

This chain uses TRBV7-2 with TRBJ2-7, with 7 bases identical to TRBD2. V shed 5 bases, J shed 2 bases, and the junction held 9 bases outside the gene matches. Germline CDR1 reads SGHTA; CDR2 reads FQGNSA. The CDR3 length is 15 residues. This CDR3 is CASSLITSATYEQYF. CDR3 bases: TGTGCCAGCAGCCTCATCACTAGCGCAACCTACGAGCAGTACTTC.

The chain employs TRBV19 and TRBJ2-7; 7 bases line up with TRBD2. Germline V CDR1 and CDR2: LNHDA, SQIVND (reference sequence). The CDR3 is 15 residues long. Trimming cost V 3 bases and J 3 bases; bases outside gene matches: 8. The CDR3 reads CASSMGTGRVYEQYF. DNA of the CDR3: TGTGCCAGTAGTATGGGGACGGGGAGGGTCTACGAGCAGTACTTC.

The J gene is TRBJ1-3, the V gene TRBV5-1; D call uncertain. Trimming stripped 7 bases from V and 0 bases from J, with 5 bases between. This CDR3 contains 12 residues. The germline CDR1 and CDR2 sequences are SGHRS and YFSETQ. The CDR3, as DNA: TGCGCCAGCGGAGACTCTGGAAACACCATATATTTT. The encoded protein is CASGDSGNTIYF.

This chain links TRBV25-1 with TRBJ2-5; TRBD1 agrees at 7 bases. Germline assignment: CDR1 MGHDK and CDR2 SYGVNS. V dropped 2 bases and J dropped 5; count of bases not matched to a gene: 11. The length of the CDR3 is 16 residues. CDR3 loop: CASSEMVTGVWETQYF. The CDR3 DNA is TGTGCCAGCAGTGAAATGGTCACAGGGGTTTGGGAGACCCAGTACTTC.

The sample holds one count of this clone. This sequence joins TRBV25-1 and TRBJ1-2, with D uncertain. The CDR3 length is 13 residues. V was trimmed by 2 bases and J by 5 bases, leaving 9 bases between them. Per germline, CDR1 MGHDK and CDR2 SYGVNS. DNA of the CDR3: TGTGCCAGCAGTGAAGGCCAATTTTATGGCTACACCTTC. It translates to CASSEGQFYGYTF.

The chain combines TRBV11-2 with TRBJ2-1; TRBD1 aligns across 10 bases. In germline, CDR1 is SGHAT, CDR2 FQNNGV. The CDR3 totals 15 residues. V lost 6 bases and J lost 7; bases outside the gene matches: 9. The CDR3 reads CASSDRGQGKNEQFF. The CDR3 DNA reads TGTGCCAGCAGTGACAGGGGGCAGGGGAAGAATGAGCAGTTCTTC.

The chain combines TRBV19 with TRBJ1-1; D call uncertain. V was shortened by 3 bases and J by 4 bases, with 6 bases between the two germline ends. The V gene's germline CDR1 is LNHDA and CDR2 SQIVND (reference sequence). The CDR3 is made up of 12 amino acids. CDR3 bases: TGTGCCAGTAGTATTTACGGCACTGAAGCTTTCTTT. This sequence encodes CASSIYGTEAFF.

In its sample, this clone was seen a few times. The rearrangement links TRBV9 to TRBJ2-2; D ambiguous. This CDR3 is built from 12 residues. V lost 0 bases, J lost 6 bases, and 3 bases lay in between. In germline, CDR1 is SGDLS, CDR2 YYNGEE. The CDR3 DNA reads TGTGCCAGCAGCGTAGTATCCGGGGAGCTGTTTTTT. Its protein is CASSVVSGELFF.

This chain uses TRBV19 with TRBJ1-5; 7 positions agree with TRBD1. V lost 3 bases, J lost 6 bases, and 5 bases stayed unmatched. In germline, CDR1 is LNHDA, CDR2 SQIVND (reference sequence). CDR3 size: 14 residues. This CDR3 is CASSMGTAFQPQHF. The CDR3 DNA reads TGTGCCAGTAGTATGGGGACAGCCTTTCAGCCCCAGCATTTT.

The chain recombines TRBV13 with TRBJ2-7; 7 bases are a match to TRBD1. The germline V gene has CDR1 PRHDT and CDR2 FYEKMQ (reference sequence). The trim removed 1 base at V and 2 bases at J, leaving 2 bases unmatched. The CDR3 contains 14 residues. CDR3 region: CASSLAGQAYEQYF. Written as DNA, the CDR3 is TGTGCCAGCAGCTTAGCAGGACAGGCCTACGAGCAGTACTTC.

The chain recombines TRBV28 with TRBJ2-5; no definite D call. V lost 5 bases to trimming and J lost 3 bases, with 4 bases between them. The germline CDR1 and CDR2 sequences are MDHEN and SYDVKM. The CDR3 loop spans 11 amino acids. CDR3 bases: TGTGCCAGCAGTCGCGAAGAGACCCAGTACTTC. Encoded protein: CASSREETQYF.

The V and J genes are TRBV11-2 and TRBJ1-3, with TRBD1 identical over 7 bases. The CDR3 is 17 amino acids. In germline, CDR1 is SGHAT, CDR2 FQNNGV. Trimming cost V 3 bases and J 0 bases; bases outside gene matches: 8. In DNA, the CDR3 is TGTGCCAGCAGCTTGGGTAGGACAGGTGGCTCTGGAAACACCATATATTTT. Translated: CASSLGRTGGSGNTIYF.

This sequence joins TRBV10-3 and TRBJ2-3, with TRBD2 matching over 8 bases. The length of the CDR3 is 15 residues. The J segment lost 2 bases and the V segment lost 2 bases, leaving 3 bases of the junction unmatched. The germline gives CDR1 ENHRY, CDR2 SYGVKD. The CDR3 loop reads CAISETLAVTDTQYF. As DNA, the CDR3 is TGTGCCATCAGTGAGACACTAGCGGTCACAGATACGCAGTATTTT.

This clone was detected only once. Other DNA sequences of this sample code for an identical CDR3. The J gene is TRBJ2-7, the V gene TRBV19; 7 bases map to TRBD2. This CDR3 has 14 residues. Germline loops: CDR1 LNHDA, CDR2 SQIVND (reference sequence). V shed 3 bases, J shed 0 bases, and the junction held 2 bases outside the gene matches. The CDR3: CASSIGGSSYEQYF. CDR3 sequence (DNA): TGTGCCAGTAGTATCGGGGGGAGCTCCTACGAGCAGTACTTC. The variable domain in full, with the rest retrieved from reference TRBV19 and TRBJ2-7, is DGGITQSPKYLFRKEGQNVTLSCEQNLNHDAMYWYRQDPGQGLRLIYYSQIVNDFQKGDIAEGYSVSREKKESFPLTVTSAQKNPTAFYLCASSIGGSSYEQYFGPGTRLTVT.

The genes are TRBV11-2 and TRBJ2-5; 9 positions agree with TRBD2. The CDR3 is made up of 14 amino acids. With V trimmed by 3 bases and J by 4 bases, 3 bases remained unmatched. The germline CDR1 and CDR2 sequences are SGHAT and FQNNGV. CDR3 protein: CASSFVLAGETQYF. CDR3 coding DNA: TGTGCCAGCAGCTTCGTACTAGCGGGAGAGACCCAGTACTTC.

The chain couples TRBV9 to TRBJ2-5, with a possible D match to TRBD2 (5 bases). Deletions cut 0 bases from V and 5 bases from J, with 14 bases between. CDR1 SGDLS and CDR2 YYNGEE come from the germline V gene. The CDR3 is 15 amino acids. In DNA form, the CDR3 reads TGTGCCAGCAGCGTAGGGGTGGGAGTGGGGGAGACCCAGTACTTC. Its translation: CASSVGVGVGETQYF.

The chain is built from TRBV27 and TRBJ2-2, with TRBD1 as a possible D gene (5 bases). The V and J ends lost 1 base and 7 bases respectively, with 7 bases between them. The germline gives CDR1 MNHEY, CDR2 SMNVEV (reference sequence). The CDR3 is made up of 13 amino acids. CDR3 region: CASSLLGDGELFF. The DNA for the CDR3 is TGTGCCAGCAGTTTATTAGGGGACGGGGAGCTGTTTTTT.

V and J are TRBV6-5 and TRBJ2-7; D gene uncertain. The CDR3 runs to 11 residues. V was cut by 2 bases and J by 4 bases, with 3 bases left in between. CDR1 and CDR2 from the germline V gene are MNHEY and SVGAGI. Here the CDR3 reads CASSYRYEQYF. CDR3 coding DNA: TGTGCCAGCAGTTACCGGTACGAGCAGTACTTC.

The chain has TRBV5-1 and TRBJ2-2; 7 bases are shared with TRBD2. The ends lost 3 bases at V and 2 bases at J; junction bases unmatched: 7. The CDR3 spans 16 residues. The germline V gene encodes CDR1 SGHRS and CDR2 YFSETQ. The CDR3 DNA reads as TGCGCCAGCAGCTCGCTAGCGGCGGCTAACACCGGGGAGCTGTTTTTT. Its translation: CASSSLAAANTGELFF.

The J gene is TRBJ2-1, the V gene TRBV13; TRBD2 matches 13 bases. The CDR3 length is 16 residues. Per the germline V gene, CDR1 is PRHDT and CDR2 is FYEKMQ (reference sequence). The V gene end was trimmed by 2 bases and the J gene end by 8 bases; junction bases not matched to a gene: 6. The CDR3 is CASSLRGLAGTHEQFF. The CDR3 region has the DNA TGTGCCAGCAGCTTAAGGGGACTAGCGGGGACGCATGAGCAGTTCTTC.